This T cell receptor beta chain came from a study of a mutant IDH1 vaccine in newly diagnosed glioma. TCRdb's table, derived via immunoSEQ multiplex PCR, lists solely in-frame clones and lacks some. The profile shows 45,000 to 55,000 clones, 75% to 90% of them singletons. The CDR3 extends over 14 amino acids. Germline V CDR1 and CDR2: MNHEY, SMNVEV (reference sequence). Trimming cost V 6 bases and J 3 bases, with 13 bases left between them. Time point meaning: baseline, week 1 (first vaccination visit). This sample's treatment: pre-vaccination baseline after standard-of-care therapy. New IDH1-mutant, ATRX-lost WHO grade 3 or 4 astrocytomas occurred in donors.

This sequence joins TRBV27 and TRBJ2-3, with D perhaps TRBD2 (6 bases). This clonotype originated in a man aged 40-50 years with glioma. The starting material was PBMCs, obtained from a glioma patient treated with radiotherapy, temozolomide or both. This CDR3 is CASRVGLGTDTQYF. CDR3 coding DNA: TGTGCCAGCAGGGTGGGACTGGGGACAGATACGCAGTATTTT.